This entry features one T cell receptor (beta chain) sequence. This specimen comes from a study of blood T cell repertoires in COVID-19. The overall study: The study drew acute and convalescent COVID-19 samples from the United States, Italy and Spain. Sources were T cells, B-cell-depleted T cells, or PBMCs; the material itself was cDNA or gDNA.

This CDR3 has 14 amino acids. V trimming: 0 bases; J trimming: 7 bases; junction bases outside the gene matches: 5. Germline CDR1 is LNHNV and CDR2 is YYDKDF (reference sequence). Original processing notes: The assay estimated nucleated cells by amplifying reference gene primers. The method was immunoSEQ multiplex PCR; TCRdb's version includes in-frame clones alone and lacks a portion of them. From that table come the V and J calls and clone size; the DNA was used to work out D and trimming. The repertoire holds over 55,000 clones, with about 90% as singletons. The TCR was taken from a man between 60 and 70 years old with acute or convalescent COVID-19. The chain employs TRBV15 and TRBJ2-7, with 8 bases lining up with TRBD1. Sequenced: peripheral blood. CDR3 DNA: TGTGCCACCAGCAGAGACAGGGGGCTTCGGGAGCAGTACTTC. Residues: CATSRDRGLREQYF.